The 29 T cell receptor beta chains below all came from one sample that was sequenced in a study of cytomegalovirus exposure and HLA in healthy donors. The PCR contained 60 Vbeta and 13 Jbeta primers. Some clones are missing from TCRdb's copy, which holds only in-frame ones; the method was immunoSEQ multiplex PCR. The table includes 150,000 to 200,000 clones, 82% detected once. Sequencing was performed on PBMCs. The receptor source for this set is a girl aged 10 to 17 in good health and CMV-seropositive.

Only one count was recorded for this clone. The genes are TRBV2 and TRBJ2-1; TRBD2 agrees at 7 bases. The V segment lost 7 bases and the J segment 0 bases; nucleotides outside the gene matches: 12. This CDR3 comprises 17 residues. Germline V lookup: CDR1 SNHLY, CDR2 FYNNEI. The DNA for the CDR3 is TGTGCCAGCAAGAGAACAGCTAGCGGAGACTCCTACAATGAGCAGTTCTTC. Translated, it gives CASKRTASGDSYNEQFF.

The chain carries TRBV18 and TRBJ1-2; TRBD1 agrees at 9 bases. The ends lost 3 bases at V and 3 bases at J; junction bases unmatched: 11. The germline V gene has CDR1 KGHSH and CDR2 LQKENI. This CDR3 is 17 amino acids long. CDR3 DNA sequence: TGTGCCAGCTCACCTTTTTTCGAGGACAGGGGTGACTATGGCTACACCTTC. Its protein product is CASSPFFEDRGDYGYTF.

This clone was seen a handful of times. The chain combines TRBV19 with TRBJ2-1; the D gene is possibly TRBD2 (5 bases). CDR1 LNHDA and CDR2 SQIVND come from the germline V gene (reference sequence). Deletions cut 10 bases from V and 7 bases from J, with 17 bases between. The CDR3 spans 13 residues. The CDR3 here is CATAGPVANEQFF. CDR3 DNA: TGTGCCACCGCAGGCCCCGTAGCGAATGAGCAGTTCTTC.

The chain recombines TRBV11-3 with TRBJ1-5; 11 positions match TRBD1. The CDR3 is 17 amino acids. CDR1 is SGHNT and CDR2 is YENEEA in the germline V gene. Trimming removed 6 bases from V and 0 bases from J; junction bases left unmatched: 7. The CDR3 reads CASSAGTGGISNQPQHF. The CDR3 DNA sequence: TGTGCCAGCAGTGCCGGGACAGGGGGTATTAGCAATCAGCCCCAGCATTTT.

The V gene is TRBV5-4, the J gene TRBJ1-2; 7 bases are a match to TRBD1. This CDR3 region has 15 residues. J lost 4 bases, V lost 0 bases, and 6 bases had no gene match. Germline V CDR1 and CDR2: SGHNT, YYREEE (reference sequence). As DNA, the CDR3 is TGTGCCAGCAGCTTGGACACAGGGGCTGTCTATGGCTACACCTTC. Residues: CASSLDTGAVYGYTF. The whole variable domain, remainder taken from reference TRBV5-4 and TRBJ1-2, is ETGVTQSPTHLIKTRGQQVTLRCSSQSGHNTVSWYQQALGQGPQFIFQYYREEENGRGNFPPRFSGLQFPNYSSELNVNALELDDSALYLCASSLDTGAVYGYTFGSGTRLTVV.

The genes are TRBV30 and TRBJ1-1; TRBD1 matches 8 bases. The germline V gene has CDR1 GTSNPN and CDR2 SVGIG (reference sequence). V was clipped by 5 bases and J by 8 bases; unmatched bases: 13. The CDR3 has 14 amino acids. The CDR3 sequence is CAWEEQGGAREAFF. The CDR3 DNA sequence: TGTGCCTGGGAGGAACAGGGGGGCGCTAGGGAAGCTTTCTTT.

The CDR3 DNA is TGCGCCAGCAGCTTGGGGGACAGGGGGCGCGTTAATGAAAAACTGTTTTTT. Translation: CASSLGDRGRVNEKLFF. The chain is built from TRBV5-1 and TRBJ1-4, with TRBD1 identical over 12 bases. Germline assignment: CDR1 SGHRS and CDR2 YFSETQ. The V and J ends lost 0 bases and 4 bases, in that order; junction bases with no gene match: 4. The CDR3 consists of 17 residues.

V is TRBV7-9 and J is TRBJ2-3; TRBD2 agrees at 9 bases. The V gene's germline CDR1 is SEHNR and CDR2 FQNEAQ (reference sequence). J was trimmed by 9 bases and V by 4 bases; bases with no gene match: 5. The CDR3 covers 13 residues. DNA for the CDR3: TGTGCCAGCAGCTCACCAACTAGCGGGACGCAGTATTTT. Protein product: CASSSPTSGTQYF. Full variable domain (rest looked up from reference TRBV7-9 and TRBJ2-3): DTGVSQNPRHKITKRGQNVTFRCDPISEHNRLYWYRQTLGQGPEFLTYFQNEAQLEKSRLLSDRFSAERPKGSFSTLEIQRTEQGDSAMYLCASSSPTSGTQYFGPGTRLTVL.

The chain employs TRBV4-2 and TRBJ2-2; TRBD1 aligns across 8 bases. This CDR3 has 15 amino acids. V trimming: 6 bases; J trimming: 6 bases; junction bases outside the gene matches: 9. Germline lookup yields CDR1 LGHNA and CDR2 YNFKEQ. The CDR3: CASREDRGSAGELFF. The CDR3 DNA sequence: TGTGCCAGCAGAGAAGACAGGGGTTCAGCCGGGGAGCTGTTTTTT.

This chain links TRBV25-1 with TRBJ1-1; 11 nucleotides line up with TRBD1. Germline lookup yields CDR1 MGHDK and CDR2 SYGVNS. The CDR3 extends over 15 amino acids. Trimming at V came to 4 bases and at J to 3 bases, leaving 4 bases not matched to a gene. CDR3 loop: CASSVSGQGDTEAFF. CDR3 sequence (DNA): TGTGCCAGCAGTGTGTCGGGACAGGGGGACACTGAAGCTTTCTTT. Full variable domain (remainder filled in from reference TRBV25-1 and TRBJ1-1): EADIYQTPRYLVIGTGKKITLECSQTMGHDKMYWYQQDPGMELHLIHYSYGVNSTEKGDLSSESTVSRIRTEHFPLTLESARPSHTSQYLCASSVSGQGDTEAFFGQGTRLTVV.

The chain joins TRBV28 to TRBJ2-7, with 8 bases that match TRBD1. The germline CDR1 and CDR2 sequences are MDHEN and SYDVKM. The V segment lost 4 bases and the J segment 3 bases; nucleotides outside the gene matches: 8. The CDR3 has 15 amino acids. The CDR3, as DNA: TGTGCCAGCAGTTCTCCGACGACAGGGGACTACGAGCAGTACTTC. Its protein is CASSSPTTGDYEQYF.

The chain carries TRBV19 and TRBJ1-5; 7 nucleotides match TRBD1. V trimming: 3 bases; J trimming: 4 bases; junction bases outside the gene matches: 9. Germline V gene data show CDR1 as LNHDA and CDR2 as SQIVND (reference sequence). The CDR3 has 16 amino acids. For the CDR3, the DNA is TGTGCCAGTAGTATCCCTACAGGGGTGGGGAATCAGCCCCAGCATTTT. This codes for CASSIPTGVGNQPQHF.

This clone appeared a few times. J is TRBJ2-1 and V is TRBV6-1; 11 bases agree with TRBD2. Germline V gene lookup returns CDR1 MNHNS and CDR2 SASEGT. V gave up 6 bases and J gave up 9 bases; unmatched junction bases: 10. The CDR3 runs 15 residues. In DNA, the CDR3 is TGTGCCAGCAGCCTACTAGCGGGAGAGGTGCCTGAGCAGTTCTTC. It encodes CASSLLAGEVPEQFF.

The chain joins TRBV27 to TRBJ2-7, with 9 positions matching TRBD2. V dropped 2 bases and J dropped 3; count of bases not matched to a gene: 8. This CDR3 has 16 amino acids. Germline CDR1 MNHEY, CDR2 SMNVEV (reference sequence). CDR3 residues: CASSLTFLAGLYEQYF. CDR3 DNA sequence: TGTGCCAGCAGTTTAACATTTCTAGCGGGACTCTACGAGCAGTACTTC.

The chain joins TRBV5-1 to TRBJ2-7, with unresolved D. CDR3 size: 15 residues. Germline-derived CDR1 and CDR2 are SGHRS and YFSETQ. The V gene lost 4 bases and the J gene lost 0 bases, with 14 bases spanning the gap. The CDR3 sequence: CASSPASSSSYEQYF. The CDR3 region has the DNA TGCGCCAGCAGCCCCGCCTCTAGTTCCTCCTACGAGCAGTACTTC. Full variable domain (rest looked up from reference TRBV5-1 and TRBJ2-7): KAGVTQTPRYLIKTRGQQVTLSCSPISGHRSVSWYQQTPGQGLQFLFEYFSETQRNKGNFPGRFSGRQFSNSRSEMNVSTLELGDSALYLCASSPASSSSYEQYFGPGTRLTVT.

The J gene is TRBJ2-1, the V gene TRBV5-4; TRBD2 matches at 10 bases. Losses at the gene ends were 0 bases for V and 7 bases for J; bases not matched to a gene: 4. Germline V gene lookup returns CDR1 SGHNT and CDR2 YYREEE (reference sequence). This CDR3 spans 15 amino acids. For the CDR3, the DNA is TGTGCCAGCAGCTTGGAACTAGCGGGAACTAATGAGCAGTTCTTC. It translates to CASSLELAGTNEQFF.

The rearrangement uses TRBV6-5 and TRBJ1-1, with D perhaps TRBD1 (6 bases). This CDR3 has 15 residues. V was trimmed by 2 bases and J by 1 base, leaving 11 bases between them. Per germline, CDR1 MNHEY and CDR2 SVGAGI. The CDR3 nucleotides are TGTGCCAGCAGTTACATAGACAGGAGGAACACTGAAGCTTTCTTT. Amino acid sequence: CASSYIDRRNTEAFF.

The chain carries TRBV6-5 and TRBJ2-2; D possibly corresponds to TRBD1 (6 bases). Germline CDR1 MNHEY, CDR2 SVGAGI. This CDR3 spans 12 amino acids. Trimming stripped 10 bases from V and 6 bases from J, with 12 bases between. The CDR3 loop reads CATSHRAGELFF. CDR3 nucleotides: TGTGCCACAAGCCACAGGGCCGGGGAGCTGTTTTTT.

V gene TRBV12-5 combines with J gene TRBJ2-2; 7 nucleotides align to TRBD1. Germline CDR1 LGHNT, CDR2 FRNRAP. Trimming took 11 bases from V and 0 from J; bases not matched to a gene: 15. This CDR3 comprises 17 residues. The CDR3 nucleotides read TGTGCTGGAAAAACAGGGGCCCTGGGCCCGAACACCGGGGAGCTGTTTTTT. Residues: CAGKTGALGPNTGELFF.

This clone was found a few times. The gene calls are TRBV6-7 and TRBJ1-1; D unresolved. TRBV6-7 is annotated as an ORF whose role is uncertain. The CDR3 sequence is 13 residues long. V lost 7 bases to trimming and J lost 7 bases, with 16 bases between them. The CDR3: CASIGTQRLEAFF. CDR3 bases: TGTGCCAGCATCGGCACACAGCGGCTTGAAGCTTTCTTT.

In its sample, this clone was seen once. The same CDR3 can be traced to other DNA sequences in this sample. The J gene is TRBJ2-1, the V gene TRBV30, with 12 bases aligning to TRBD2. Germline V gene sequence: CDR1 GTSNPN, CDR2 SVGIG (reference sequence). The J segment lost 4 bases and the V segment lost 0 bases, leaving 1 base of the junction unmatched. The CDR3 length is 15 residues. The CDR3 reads CAWSVGTSGYNEQFF. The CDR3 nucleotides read TGTGCCTGGAGTGTAGGGACTAGCGGGTACAATGAGCAGTTCTTC.

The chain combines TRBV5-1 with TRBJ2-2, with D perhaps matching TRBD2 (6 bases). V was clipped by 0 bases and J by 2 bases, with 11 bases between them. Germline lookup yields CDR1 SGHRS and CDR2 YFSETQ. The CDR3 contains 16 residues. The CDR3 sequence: CASSLGSGSNTGELFF. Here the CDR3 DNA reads TGCGCCAGCAGCTTGGGGTCCGGGAGCAACACCGGGGAGCTGTTTTTT. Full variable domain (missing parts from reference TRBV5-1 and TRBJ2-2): KAGVTQTPRYLIKTRGQQVTLSCSPISGHRSVSWYQQTPGQGLQFLFEYFSETQRNKGNFPGRFSGRQFSNSRSEMNVSTLELGDSALYLCASSLGSGSNTGELFFGEGSRLTVL.

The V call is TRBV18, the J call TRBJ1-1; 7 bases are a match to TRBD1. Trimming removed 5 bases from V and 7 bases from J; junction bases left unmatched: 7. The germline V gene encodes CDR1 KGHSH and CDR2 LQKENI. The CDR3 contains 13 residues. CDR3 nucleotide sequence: TGTGCCAGCTCAACTTACAGGGGCGGTGAAGCTTTCTTT. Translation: CASSTYRGGEAFF.

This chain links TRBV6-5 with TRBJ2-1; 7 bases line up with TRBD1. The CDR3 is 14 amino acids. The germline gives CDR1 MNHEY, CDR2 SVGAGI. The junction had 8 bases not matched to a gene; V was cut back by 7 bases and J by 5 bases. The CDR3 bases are TGTGCCAGCACCCGCTCCGACAGGGACAATGAGCAGTTCTTC. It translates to CASTRSDRDNEQFF.

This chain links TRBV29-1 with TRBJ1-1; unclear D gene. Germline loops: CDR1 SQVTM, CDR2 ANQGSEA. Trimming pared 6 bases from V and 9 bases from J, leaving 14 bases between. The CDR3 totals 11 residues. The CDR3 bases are TGCAGCGTCTGGGCAGCGGGTAAAGCTTTCTTT. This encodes CSVWAAGKAFF. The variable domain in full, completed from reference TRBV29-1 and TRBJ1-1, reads SAVISQKPSRDICQRGTSLTIQCQVDSQVTMMFWYRQQPGQSLTLIATANQGSEATYESGFVIDKFPISRPNLTFSTLTVSNMSPEDSSIYLCSVWAAGKAFFGQGTRLTVV.

The DNA for the CDR3 is TGTGCCAGCAGCGGCTCGCGTGGAGGGAGTAATGAGCAGTTCTTC. It codes for CASSGSRGGSNEQFF. The rearrangement joins TRBV6-5 to TRBJ2-1; TRBD2 might be the D (6 bases). CDR1 MNHEY and CDR2 SVGAGI come from the germline V gene. The CDR3 has 15 residues. V gave up 6 bases and J gave up 7 bases, with 19 bases separating them.

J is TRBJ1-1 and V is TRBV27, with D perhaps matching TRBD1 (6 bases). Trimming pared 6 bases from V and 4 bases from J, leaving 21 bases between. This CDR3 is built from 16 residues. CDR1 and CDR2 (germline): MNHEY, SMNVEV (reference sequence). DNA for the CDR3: TGTGCCAGCAGGAACGGGCAGGGGCGCGGGAGCACTGAAGCTTTCTTT. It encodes CASRNGQGRGSTEAFF.

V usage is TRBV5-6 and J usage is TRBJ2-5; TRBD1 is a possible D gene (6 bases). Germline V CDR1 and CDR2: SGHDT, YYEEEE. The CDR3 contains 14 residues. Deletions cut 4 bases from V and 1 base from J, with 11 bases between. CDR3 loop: CASSAHRAQETQYF. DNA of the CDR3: TGTGCCAGCAGCGCACACAGGGCCCAAGAGACCCAGTACTTC.

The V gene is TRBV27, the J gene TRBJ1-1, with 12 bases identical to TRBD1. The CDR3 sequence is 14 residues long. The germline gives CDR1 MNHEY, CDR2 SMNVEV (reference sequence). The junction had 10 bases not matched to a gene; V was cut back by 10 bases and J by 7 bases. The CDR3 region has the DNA TGTGCCACCAGCCGGGACAGGGGGCGCGGTGAAGCTTTCTTT. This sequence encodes CATSRDRGRGEAFF.